This note documents a single T cell receptor (beta chain) sequence. The antigen remains undetermined. The sample comes from a study of chemoradiotherapy in HPV16-positive cancers. Study conclusions and caveats: During treatment, candidate HPV-specific clones and E7-related motifs expanded in tumor.

This table comes from immunoSEQ multiplex PCR, and its TCRdb copy is limited to in-frame clones, with some not included. The table records under 2,000 clones, more than 75% of them present only once. Germline lookup yields CDR1 MNHEY and CDR2 SVGAGI. There are 16 residues in the CDR3. Trimming removed 4 bases from V and 2 bases from J; junction bases left unmatched: 6. The V gene is TRBV6-5, the J gene TRBJ2-5; the match to TRBD2 covers 11 bases. The clonotype originates from a human donor with HPV-associated anogenital cancer. This specimen consisted of tumor tissue, obtained from a patient who underwent chemoradiotherapy. CDR3 protein: CASSSSGLADQETQYF. In DNA form, the CDR3 reads TGTGCCAGCAGTTCGTCGGGACTAGCGGATCAAGAGACCCAGTACTTC.